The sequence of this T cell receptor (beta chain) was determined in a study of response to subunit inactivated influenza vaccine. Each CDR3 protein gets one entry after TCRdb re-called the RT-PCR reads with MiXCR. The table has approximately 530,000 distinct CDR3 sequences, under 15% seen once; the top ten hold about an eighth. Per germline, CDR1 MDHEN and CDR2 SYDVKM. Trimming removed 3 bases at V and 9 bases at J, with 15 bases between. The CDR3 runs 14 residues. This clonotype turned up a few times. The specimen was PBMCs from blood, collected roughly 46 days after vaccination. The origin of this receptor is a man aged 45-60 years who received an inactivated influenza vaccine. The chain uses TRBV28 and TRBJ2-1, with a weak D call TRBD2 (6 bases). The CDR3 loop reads CASSLGLGFGEQFF. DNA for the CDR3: TGTGCCAGCAGTTTGGGACTTGGTTTCGGTGAGCAGTTCTTC.